A single sample is the source of the 9 T cell receptor beta chains below, sequenced in a study of T cells after yellow fever vaccination. TCRdb re-derived calls from the 5' RACE reads in MiXCR, one entry per CDR3 protein. The sample consists of some 350,000 distinct CDR3 sequences, 8.7% of them appearing once. Sequencing used PBMCs, obtained on the day of the first yellow fever vaccination. These receptor sequences come from a man younger than 35 who received the YFV17D yellow fever vaccine.

The J gene is TRBJ2-2, the V gene TRBV5-1; no clear D gene. The length of the CDR3 is 14 residues. The germline CDR1 and CDR2 sequences are SGHRS and YFSETQ. V was trimmed by 1 base and J by 7 bases, leaving 11 bases between them. The CDR3 nucleotides are TGCGCCAGCAGCTTGTTCGAAAGGCTCGGGGAGCTGTTTTTT. This encodes CASSLFERLGELFF.

This clonotype has a count of ten or more. V and J are TRBV2 and TRBJ2-3, with no clear D. In germline, CDR1 is SNHLY, CDR2 FYNNEI. Trimming cost V 10 bases and J 8 bases, with 16 bases left between them. The CDR3 extends over 12 amino acids. The CDR3 bases are TGTGCCACCAGCCCAGGACCGGGTACGCAGTATTTT. The encoded protein is CATSPGPGTQYF.

Here the CDR3 DNA reads TGTGCCAGCAGCCCCCCGCGGACTAGCGGGGGCACGAATACGCAGTATTTT. This sequence encodes CASSPPRTSGGTNTQYF. The chain couples TRBV3-1 to TRBJ2-3; the match to TRBD2 covers 13 bases. The V and J ends lost 4 bases and 7 bases, in that order; junction bases with no gene match: 11. In germline, CDR1 is LGHDT, CDR2 YNNKEL (reference sequence). The CDR3 loop spans 17 amino acids.

There are many counts of this clonotype. The chain carries TRBV28 and TRBJ2-7; 8 bases agree with TRBD2. V gave up 5 bases and J gave up 6 bases; unmatched junction bases: 12. CDR3 length: 15 amino acids. Looked up from germline, CDR1 is MDHEN and CDR2 is SYDVKM. CDR3 sequence reads: CASSLRAGGRGEQYV. Written as DNA, the CDR3 is TGTGCCAGCAGTCTCCGGGCGGGGGGAAGAGGCGAGCAGTACGTC.

This clonotype was observed a few times. This rearrangement joins TRBV9 to TRBJ2-5, with 8 bases aligning to TRBD2. CDR1 and CDR2 from the germline V gene are SGDLS and YYNGEE. Losses at the gene ends were 4 bases for V and 7 bases for J; bases not matched to a gene: 9. The CDR3 extends over 14 amino acids. DNA of the CDR3: TGTGCCAGCAGCCGGGGGGGGGGCTGGGGGACCCAGTACTTC. Translating it yields CASSRGGGWGTQYF.

This clonotype was counted at least ten times. The chain links TRBV11-2 to TRBJ2-3; D ambiguous. The CDR3 has 15 amino acids. CDR1 and CDR2 (germline): SGHAT, FQNNGV. V dropped 1 base and J dropped 2 bases, with 10 bases sitting between them. For the CDR3, the DNA is TGTGCCAGCAGCTTAGGGCCCGGACCCACAGATACGCAGTATTTT. This translates into CASSLGPGPTDTQYF.

This chain joins TRBV10-3 and TRBJ2-2; D not resolved. The CDR3 is made up of 14 amino acids. The germline V gene has CDR1 ENHRY and CDR2 SYGVKD. The V end was cut by 7 bases, the J end by 0 bases, with 9 bases between. CDR3 DNA: TGTGCCATCACCGGGCAACCGAACACCGGGGAGCTGTTTTTT. Protein product: CAITGQPNTGELFF.

This clonotype occurred a few times. The V gene is TRBV6-1, the J gene TRBJ2-3; D unclear. CDR1 and CDR2 from the germline V gene are MNHNS and SASEGT. The CDR3 sequence is 14 residues long. V lost 3 bases and J lost 3, with 10 bases in between. DNA of the CDR3: TGTGCCAGCAGTGAGGCTTCTAGTACAGATACGCAGTATTTT. Its translation: CASSEASSTDTQYF.

This clonotype was found many times. V and J are TRBV12-3 or TRBV12-4 and TRBJ1-2, with 7 bases identical to TRBD1. This CDR3 is built from 14 residues. The trim removed 6 bases at V and 3 bases at J, leaving 7 bases unmatched. Written as DNA, the CDR3 is TGTGCCAGCAGCCTAATCGGGACAGACTATGGCTACACCTTC. It is translated as CASSLIGTDYGYTF.